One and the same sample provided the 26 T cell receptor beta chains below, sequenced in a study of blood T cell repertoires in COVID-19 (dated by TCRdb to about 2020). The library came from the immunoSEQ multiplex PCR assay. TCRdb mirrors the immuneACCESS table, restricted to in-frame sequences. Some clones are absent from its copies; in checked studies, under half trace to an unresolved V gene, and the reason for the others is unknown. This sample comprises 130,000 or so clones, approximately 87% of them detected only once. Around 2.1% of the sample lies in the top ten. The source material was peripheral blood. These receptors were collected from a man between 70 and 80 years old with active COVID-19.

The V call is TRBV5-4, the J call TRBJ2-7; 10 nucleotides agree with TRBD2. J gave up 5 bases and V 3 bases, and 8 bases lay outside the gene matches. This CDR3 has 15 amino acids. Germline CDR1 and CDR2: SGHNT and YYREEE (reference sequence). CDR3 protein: CASSSVAGGANEQYF. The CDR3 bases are TGTGCCAGCAGCTCAGTAGCGGGAGGAGCAAACGAGCAGTACTTC.

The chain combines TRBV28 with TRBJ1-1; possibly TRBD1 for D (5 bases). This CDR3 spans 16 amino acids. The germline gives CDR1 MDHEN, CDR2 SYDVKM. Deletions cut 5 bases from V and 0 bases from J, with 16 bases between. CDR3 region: CASSPSLTGMNTEAFF. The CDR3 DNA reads TGTGCCAGCAGTCCAAGCCTTACAGGTATGAACACTGAAGCTTTCTTT.

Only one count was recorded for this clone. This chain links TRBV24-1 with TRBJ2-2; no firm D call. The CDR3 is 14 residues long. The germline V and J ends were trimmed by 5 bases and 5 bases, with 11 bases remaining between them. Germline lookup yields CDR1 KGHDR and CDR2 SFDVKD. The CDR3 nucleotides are TGTGCCACCAGTGCGAGAGCCTTTACCGGGGAGCTGTTTTTT. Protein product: CATSARAFTGELFF.

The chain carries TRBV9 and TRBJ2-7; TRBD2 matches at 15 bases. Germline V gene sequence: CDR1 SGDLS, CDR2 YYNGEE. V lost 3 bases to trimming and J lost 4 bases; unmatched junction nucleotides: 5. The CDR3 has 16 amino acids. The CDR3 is CASSGGTSGRRYEQYF. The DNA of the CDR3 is TGTGCCAGCAGCGGCGGGACTAGCGGGAGGCGATACGAGCAGTACTTC.

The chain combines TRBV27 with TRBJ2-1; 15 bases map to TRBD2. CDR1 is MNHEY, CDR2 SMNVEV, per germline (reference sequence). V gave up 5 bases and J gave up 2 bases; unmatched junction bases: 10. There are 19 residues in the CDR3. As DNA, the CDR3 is TGTGCCAGCAGTGCCCGGACTAGCGGGAGGGACCCAGCCTACAATGAGCAGTTCTTC. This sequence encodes CASSARTSGRDPAYNEQFF.

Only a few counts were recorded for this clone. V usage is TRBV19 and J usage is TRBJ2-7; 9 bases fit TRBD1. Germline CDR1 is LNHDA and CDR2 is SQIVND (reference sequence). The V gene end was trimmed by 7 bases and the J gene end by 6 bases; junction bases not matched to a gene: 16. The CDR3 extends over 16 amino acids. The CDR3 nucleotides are TGTGCCAGTAACCTATGGCCGGGACAGGGACCACGCGAGCAGTACTTC. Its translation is CASNLWPGQGPREQYF.

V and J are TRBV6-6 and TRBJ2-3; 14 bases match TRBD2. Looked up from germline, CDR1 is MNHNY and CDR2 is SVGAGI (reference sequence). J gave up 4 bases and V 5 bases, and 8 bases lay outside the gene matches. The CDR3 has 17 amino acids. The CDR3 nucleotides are TGTGCCAGCAGTCCGCGGGGGACTAGCGGGAGATCAGATACGCAGTATTTT. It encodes CASSPRGTSGRSDTQYF.

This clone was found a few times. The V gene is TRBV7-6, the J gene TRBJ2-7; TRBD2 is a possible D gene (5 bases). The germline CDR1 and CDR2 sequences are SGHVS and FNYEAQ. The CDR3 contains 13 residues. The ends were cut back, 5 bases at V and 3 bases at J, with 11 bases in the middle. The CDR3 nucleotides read TGTGCCAGCAGCCTCACTAGTTTCTACGAGCAGTACTTC. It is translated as CASSLTSFYEQYF.

Written as DNA, the CDR3 is TGTGCCAGCAGCGCGACAGGGTTTCAGCCCCAGCATTTT. Translation: CASSATGFQPQHF. The chain recombines TRBV9 with TRBJ1-5, with 7 bases aligning to TRBD1. Unmatched junction bases numbered 3, after V lost 3 bases and J lost 6 bases. The CDR3 has 13 amino acids. Germline lookup yields CDR1 SGDLS and CDR2 YYNGEE.

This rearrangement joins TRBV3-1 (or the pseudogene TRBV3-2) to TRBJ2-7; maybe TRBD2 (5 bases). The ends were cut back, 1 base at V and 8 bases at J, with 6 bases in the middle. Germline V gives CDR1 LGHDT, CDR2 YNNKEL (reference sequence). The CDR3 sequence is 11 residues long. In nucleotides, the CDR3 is TGTGCCAGCAGCCAAGGGAGGCAGCAGTACTTC. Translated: CASSQGRQQYF.

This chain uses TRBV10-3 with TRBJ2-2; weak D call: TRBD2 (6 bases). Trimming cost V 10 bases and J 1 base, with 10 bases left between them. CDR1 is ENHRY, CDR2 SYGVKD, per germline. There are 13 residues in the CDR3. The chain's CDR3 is CATGDLNTGELFF. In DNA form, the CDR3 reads TGTGCCACCGGGGACTTGAACACCGGGGAGCTGTTTTTT.

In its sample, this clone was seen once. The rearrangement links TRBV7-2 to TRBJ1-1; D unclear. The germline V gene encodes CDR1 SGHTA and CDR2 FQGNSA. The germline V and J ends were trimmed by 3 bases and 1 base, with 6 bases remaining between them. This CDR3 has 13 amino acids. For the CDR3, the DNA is TGTGCCAGCAGCTTTAACTCGAACACTGAAGCTTTCTTT. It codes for CASSFNSNTEAFF.

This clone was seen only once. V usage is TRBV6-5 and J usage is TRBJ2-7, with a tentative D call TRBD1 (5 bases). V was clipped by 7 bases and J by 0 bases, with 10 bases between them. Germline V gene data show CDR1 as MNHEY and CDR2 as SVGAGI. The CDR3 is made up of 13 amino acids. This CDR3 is CASIDSFSYEQYF. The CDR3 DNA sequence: TGTGCCAGCATCGACAGTTTCTCCTACGAGCAGTACTTC.

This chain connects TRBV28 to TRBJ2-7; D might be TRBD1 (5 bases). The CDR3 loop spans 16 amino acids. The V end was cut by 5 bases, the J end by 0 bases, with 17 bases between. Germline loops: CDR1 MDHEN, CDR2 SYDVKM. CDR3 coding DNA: TGTGCCAGCAGTCCCCATAGGGGCGGAAACTCCTACGAGCAGTACTTC. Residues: CASSPHRGGNSYEQYF.

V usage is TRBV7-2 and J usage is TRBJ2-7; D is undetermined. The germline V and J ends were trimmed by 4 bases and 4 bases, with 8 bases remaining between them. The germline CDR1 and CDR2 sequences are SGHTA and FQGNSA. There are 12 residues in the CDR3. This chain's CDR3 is CASSSQVYEQYF. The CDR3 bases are TGTGCCAGCAGCTCGCAGGTTTACGAGCAGTACTTC.

CDR3 nucleotides: TGCGCCAGCAGTGAAGGAGGTAGACGGGTCGGGCAGTTCTTC. This codes for CASSEGGRRVGQFF. The rearrangement joins TRBV10-1 to TRBJ2-1, with a possible D match to TRBD2 (5 bases). Germline CDR1 WNHNN, CDR2 SYGVQD (reference sequence). The germline V and J ends were trimmed by 3 bases and 12 bases, with 18 bases remaining between them. This CDR3 is 14 amino acids long.

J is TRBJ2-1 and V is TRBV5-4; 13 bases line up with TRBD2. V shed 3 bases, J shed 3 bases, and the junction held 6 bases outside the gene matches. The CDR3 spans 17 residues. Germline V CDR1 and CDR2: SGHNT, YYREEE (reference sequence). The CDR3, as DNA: TGTGCCAGCAGCTCCACTAGCGGGAGGGCCTACTACAATGAGCAGTTCTTC. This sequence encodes CASSSTSGRAYYNEQFF. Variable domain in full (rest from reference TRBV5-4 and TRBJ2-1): ETGVTQSPTHLIKTRGQQVTLRCSSQSGHNTVSWYQQALGQGPQFIFQYYREEENGRGNFPPRFSGLQFPNYSSELNVNALELDDSALYLCASSSTSGRAYYNEQFFGPGTRLTVL.

Here the CDR3 reads CASSSDMNYGYTF. CDR3 DNA: TGTGCCAGCAGTTCCGACATGAACTATGGCTACACCTTC. The chain couples TRBV12-3 or TRBV12-4 to TRBJ1-2; no definite D call. Trimming took off 4 bases at V and 2 bases at J, with 8 bases between the two ends. This CDR3 is built from 13 residues.

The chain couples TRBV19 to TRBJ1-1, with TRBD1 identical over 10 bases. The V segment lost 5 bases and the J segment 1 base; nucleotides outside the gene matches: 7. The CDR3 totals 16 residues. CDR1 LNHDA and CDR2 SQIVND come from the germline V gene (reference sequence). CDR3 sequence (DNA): TGTGCCAGTAGTGTGACAGGGGGCCCCGGGAACACTGAAGCTTTCTTT. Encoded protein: CASSVTGGPGNTEAFF.

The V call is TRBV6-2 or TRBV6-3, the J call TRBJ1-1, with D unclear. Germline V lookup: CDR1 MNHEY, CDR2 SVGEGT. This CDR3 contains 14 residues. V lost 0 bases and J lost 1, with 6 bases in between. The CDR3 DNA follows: TGTGCCAGCAGTTACTCGAGCCGGAACACTGAAGCTTTCTTT. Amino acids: CASSYSSRNTEAFF.

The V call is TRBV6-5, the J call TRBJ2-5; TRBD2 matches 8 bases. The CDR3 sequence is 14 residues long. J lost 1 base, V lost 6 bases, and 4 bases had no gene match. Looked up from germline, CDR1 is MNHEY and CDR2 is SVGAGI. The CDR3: CASSYSGIQETQYF. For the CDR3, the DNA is TGTGCCAGCAGCTATAGCGGGATCCAAGAGACCCAGTACTTC.

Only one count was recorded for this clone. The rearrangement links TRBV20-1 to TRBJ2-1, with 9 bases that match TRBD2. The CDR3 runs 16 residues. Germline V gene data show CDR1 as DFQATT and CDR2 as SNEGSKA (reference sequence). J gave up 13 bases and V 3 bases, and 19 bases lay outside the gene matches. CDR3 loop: CSASLPGAGGNIYQFF. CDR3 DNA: TGCAGTGCTAGTCTGCCCGGGGCGGGAGGGAACATTTATCAGTTCTTC.

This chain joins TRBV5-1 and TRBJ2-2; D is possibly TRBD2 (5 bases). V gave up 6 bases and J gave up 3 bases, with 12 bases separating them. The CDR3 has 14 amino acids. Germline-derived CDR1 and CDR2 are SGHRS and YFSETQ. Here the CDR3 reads CASNLAFDTGELFF. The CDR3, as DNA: TGCGCCAGCAACTTAGCGTTCGACACCGGGGAGCTGTTTTTT.

DNA of the CDR3: TGTGCCAGTAGCGGGACAGGGATTTCCTACGAGCAGTACTTC. It codes for CASSGTGISYEQYF. This rearrangement joins TRBV19 to TRBJ2-7, with 9 nucleotides matching TRBD1. This CDR3 is 14 amino acids long. The germline V gene encodes CDR1 LNHDA and CDR2 SQIVND (reference sequence). With V trimmed by 6 bases and J by 1 base, 4 bases remained unmatched. The full variable domain, in which reference TRBV19 and TRBJ2-7 provide the parts outside the CDR3, is DGGITQSPKYLFRKEGQNVTLSCEQNLNHDAMYWYRQDPGQGLRLIYYSQIVNDFQKGDIAEGYSVSREKKESFPLTVTSAQKNPTAFYLCASSGTGISYEQYFGPGTRLTVT.

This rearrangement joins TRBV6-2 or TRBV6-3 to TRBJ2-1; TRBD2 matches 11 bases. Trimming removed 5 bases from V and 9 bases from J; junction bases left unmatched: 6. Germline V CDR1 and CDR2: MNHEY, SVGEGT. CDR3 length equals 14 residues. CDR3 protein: CASSIALAGGEQFF. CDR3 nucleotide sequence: TGTGCCAGCAGTATCGCGCTAGCGGGAGGTGAGCAGTTCTTC.

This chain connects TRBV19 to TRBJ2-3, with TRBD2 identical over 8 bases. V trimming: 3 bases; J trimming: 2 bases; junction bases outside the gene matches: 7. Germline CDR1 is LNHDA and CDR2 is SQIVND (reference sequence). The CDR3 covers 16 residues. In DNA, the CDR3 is TGTGCCAGTAGTATTAAGGGACTAGTAAACACAGATACGCAGTATTTT. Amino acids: CASSIKGLVNTDTQYF.